This record concerns one T cell receptor (beta chain) sequence. This sample is drawn from a study of blood T cell repertoires in COVID-19. How the authors handled the data: Amplification of reference gene primers was used by the study to estimate nucleated cell counts. Profiling relied on immunoSEQ multiplex PCR, and the TCRdb table lists in-frame clones only, not all of them. V and J calls and clone size are those listed in that table; D and trimming were worked out from the DNA. This sample has roughly 36,000 clones, with roughly 85% found just once. Germline V gene sequence: CDR1 SGHDT, CDR2 YYEEEE. Losses at the gene ends were 4 bases for V and 1 base for J; bases not matched to a gene: 5. The CDR3 is made up of 14 amino acids.

This TCR derives from a man aged 55-75 years with active COVID-19. The chain recombines TRBV5-6 with TRBJ2-7; 7 nucleotides align to TRBD1. The sample taken for sequencing was peripheral blood. As DNA, the CDR3 is TGTGCCAGCAGCACGACAGGGTTTTCCTACGAGCAGTACTTC. Residues: CASSTTGFSYEQYF.